The rows below give T cell receptor beta chains drawn from one sample of a study of graft-versus-host responses after intestinal transplantation. Sequencing used immunoSEQ multiplex PCR; TCRdb keeps in-frame clones, though not all of them. The sample lists roughly 97,000 clones, approximately 84% occurring once. What these receptors recognize is not known. The sample was unstimulated CD4+ T cells sorted from spleen or lymph node cells, taken before intestinal transplant. All receptors derive from a human donor who received an intestinal transplant. Each CDR3 is given with its conserved first and last residue. D genes are given only for firm matches. The size entry is marked missing in some rows and otherwise reads once, few, many or a size class.

clone size,J gene,CDR3 length,D gene,V gene,CDR3 protein,CDR3 DNA
-,TRBJ2-1,17,TRBD2,TRBV5-1,CTSSLSYAGGPYNEQFF,TGCACCAGCAGCTTGAGCTACGCGGGGGGACCCTACAATGAGCAGTTCTTC
-,TRBJ2-1,16,TRBD2,TRBV11-2,CASSPRLAGGYNEQFF,TGTGCCAGCAGCCCCCGACTAGCGGGGGGTTACAATGAGCAGTTCTTC
-,TRBJ2-1,11,-,TRBV10-2,CASSDHTGQFF,TGCGCCAGCAGTGACCACACGGGGCAGTTCTTC
-,TRBJ2-6,18,-,TRBV7-3,CASSPEASPSSGANVLTF,TGTGCCAGCAGCCCCGAGGCTAGCCCGAGCTCTGGGGCCAACGTCCTGACTTTC
-,TRBJ2-3,15,TRBD2,TRBV6-5,CASSLIAGGLDTQYF,TGTGCCAGCAGTTTAATAGCGGGGGGGCTAGATACGCAGTATTTT
-,TRBJ2-2,12,-,TRBV5-1,CASSWDPGELFF,TGCGCCAGCAGCTGGGACCCCGGGGAGCTGTTTTTT
-,TRBJ2-5,16,TRBD2,TRBV7-2,CASSLSSPGGPETQYF,TGTGCCAGCAGCTTATCCTCTCCGGGGGGGCCGGAGACCCAGTACTTC
-,TRBJ2-5,16,TRBD2,TRBV5-4,CASSLDGGLAGETQYF,TGTGCCAGCAGCTTGGATGGGGGACTAGCAGGGGAGACCCAGTACTTC
-,TRBJ1-1,16,-,TRBV6-5,CASSYSIRLTGTEAFF,TGTGCCAGCAGTTACTCGATCCGATTAACGGGCACTGAAGCTTTCTTT
-,TRBJ2-3,17,-,TRBV5-4,CASSLDRSRSHTDTQYF,TGTGCCAGCAGCTTGGACAGGTCCAGGAGCCACACAGATACGCAGTATTTT
once,TRBJ2-7,18,TRBD2,TRBV5-4,CASSPAASGGGSSYEQYF,TGTGCCAGCAGCCCGGCGGCTAGCGGGGGGGGAAGCTCCTACGAGCAGTACTTC
-,TRBJ1-2,14,-,TRBV5-5,CASSLGREKYGYTF,TGTGCCAGCAGCTTGGGAAGGGAAAAGTATGGCTACACCTTC